This entry features one TCR beta chain sequence. No antigen is known for it. Each single cDNA molecule received a unique molecular identifier. TCRdb reprocessed the 5' RACE reads via MiXCR and lists one record per CDR3 protein. The repertoire holds approximately 110,000 distinct CDR3 sequences, 14% to 15% seen once, with just over 20% in the top ten. The sample belongs to a study of early T cells in non-severe SARS-CoV-2 infection. Study-wide context: Sequencing of bulk RNA from unsorted whole blood was done, without chain pairing.

General study points: Private and CD4 specificities were missed by VDJdb matching, skewed to anti-spike CD8.

Sequenced input: whole blood. The sequence was obtained from an adult who was a healthcare worker with PCR-confirmed SARS-CoV-2 infection or an uninfected control (not recorded which).

The CDR3 protein is CASSSTSGQGGTEAFF. As DNA, the CDR3 is TGTGCCAGCAGCTCAACAAGCGGACAGGGAGGGACTGAAGCTTTCTTT. The rearrangement uses TRBV7-9 and TRBJ1-1, with 8 positions matching TRBD1. The CDR3 consists of 16 residues. The ends lost 4 bases at V and 5 bases at J; junction bases unmatched: 12. From germline, CDR1 is SEHNR and CDR2 FQNEAQ (reference sequence).